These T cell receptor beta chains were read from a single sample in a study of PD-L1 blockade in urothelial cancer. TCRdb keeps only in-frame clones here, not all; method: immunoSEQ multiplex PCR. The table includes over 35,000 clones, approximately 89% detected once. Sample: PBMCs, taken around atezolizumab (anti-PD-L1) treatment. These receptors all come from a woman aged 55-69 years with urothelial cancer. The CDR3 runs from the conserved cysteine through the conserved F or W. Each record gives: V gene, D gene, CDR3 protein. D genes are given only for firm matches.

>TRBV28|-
CASSPTGRGSYEQYF
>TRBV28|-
CASTLGGGAYEQYF
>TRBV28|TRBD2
CASSSLGGGIPSGRPKQGSYEQYF
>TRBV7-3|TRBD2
CASSLTGGSYNEQFF
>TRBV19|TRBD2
CASSLAGYNEQFF
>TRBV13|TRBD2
CASSRSSGRAIVTDTQYF
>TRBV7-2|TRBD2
CASSLRTSQNTGELFF
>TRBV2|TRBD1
CASIADRGHGYTF
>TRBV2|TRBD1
CASSEWDRGSYEQYF
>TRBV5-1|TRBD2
CASSLGRLAADYEQYF
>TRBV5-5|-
CASSLEGVSNQPQHF
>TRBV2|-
CASTVQGRANQPQHF